The clone carrying this T cell receptor (beta chain) appeared a single time. In the original analysis: For nucleated cells, counts were estimated from reference gene primer amplification. The assay was immunoSEQ multiplex PCR, and TCRdb's table has in-frame clones only and misses some. The V and J calls and clone size are taken from that table; D and trimming were inferred from the DNA. The table records about 170,000 clones, more than 70% of them present only once. The source of the sample is a study of blood T cell repertoires in COVID-19. Across the study: The United States, Italy and Spain provided the acute and convalescent COVID-19 samples. T cells, B-cell-depleted T cells, or PBMCs provided the cDNA or gDNA that served as material.

The clonotype comes from a man aged 50 to 59 who had recovered from COVID-19. The sample consisted of peripheral blood.

The CDR3 loop is CASSPQGGTLDTQYF. Here the CDR3 DNA reads TGCGCCAGCAGCCCCCAGGGGGGCACCCTAGATACGCAGTATTTT. The rearrangement joins TRBV5-1 to TRBJ2-3, with a possible D match to TRBD1 (7 bases). The CDR3 covers 15 residues. V was shortened by 4 bases and J by 5 bases, with 17 bases between the two germline ends. Per the germline V gene, CDR1 is SGHRS and CDR2 is YFSETQ.